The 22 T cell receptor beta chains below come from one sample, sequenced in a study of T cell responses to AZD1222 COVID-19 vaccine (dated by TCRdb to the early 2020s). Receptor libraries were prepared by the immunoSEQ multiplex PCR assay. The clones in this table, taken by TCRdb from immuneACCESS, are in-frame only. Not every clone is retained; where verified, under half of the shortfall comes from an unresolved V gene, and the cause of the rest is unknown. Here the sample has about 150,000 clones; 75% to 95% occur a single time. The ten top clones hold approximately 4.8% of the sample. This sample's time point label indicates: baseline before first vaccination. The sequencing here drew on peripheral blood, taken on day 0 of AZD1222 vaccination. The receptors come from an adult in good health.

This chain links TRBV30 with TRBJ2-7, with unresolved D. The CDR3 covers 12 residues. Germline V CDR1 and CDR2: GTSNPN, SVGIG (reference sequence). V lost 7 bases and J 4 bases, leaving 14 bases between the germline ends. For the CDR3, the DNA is TGTGCCTTGAACCGGTGGCGATACGAGCAGTACTTC. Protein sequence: CALNRWRYEQYF.

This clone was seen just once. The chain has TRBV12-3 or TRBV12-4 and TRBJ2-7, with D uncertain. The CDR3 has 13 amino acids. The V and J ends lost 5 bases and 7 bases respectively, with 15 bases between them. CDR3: CASSQVPLEEQYF. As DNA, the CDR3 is TGTGCCAGCAGTCAAGTCCCCCTAGAGGAGCAGTACTTC.

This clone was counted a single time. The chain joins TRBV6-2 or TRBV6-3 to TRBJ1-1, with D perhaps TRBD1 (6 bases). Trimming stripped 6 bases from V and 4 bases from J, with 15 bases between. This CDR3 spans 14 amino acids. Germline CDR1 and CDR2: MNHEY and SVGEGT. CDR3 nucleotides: TGTGCCAGCAGCCTCAGGGGTGGGGGCACTGAAGCTTTCTTT. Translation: CASSLRGGGTEAFF.

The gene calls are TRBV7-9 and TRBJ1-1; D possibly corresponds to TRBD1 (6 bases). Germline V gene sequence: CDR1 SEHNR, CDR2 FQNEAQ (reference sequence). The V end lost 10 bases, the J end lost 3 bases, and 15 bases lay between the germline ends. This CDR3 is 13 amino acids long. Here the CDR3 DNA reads TGTGCCACAAGCAGGGGAATGGACACTGAAGCTTTCTTT. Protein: CATSRGMDTEAFF.

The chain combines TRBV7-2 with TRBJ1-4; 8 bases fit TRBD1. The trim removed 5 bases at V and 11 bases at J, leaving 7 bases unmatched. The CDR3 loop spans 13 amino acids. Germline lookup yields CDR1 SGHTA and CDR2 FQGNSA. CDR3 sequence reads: CASSERQGLKLFF. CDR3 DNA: TGTGCCAGCAGCGAAAGACAGGGGTTGAAACTGTTTTTT.

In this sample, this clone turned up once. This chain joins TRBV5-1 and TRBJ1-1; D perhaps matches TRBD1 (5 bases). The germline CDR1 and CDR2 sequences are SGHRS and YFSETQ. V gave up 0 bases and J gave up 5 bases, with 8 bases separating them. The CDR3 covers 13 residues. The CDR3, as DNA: TGCGCCAGCAGCTTGGGGACACTGACTGAAGCTTTCTTT. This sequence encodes CASSLGTLTEAFF.

Written as DNA, the CDR3 is TGTGCCAGCAGTCAAGGGGGCAGCACCTCTGGAAACACCATATATTTT. Translating gives CASSQGGSTSGNTIYF. The chain joins TRBV28 to TRBJ1-3, with 7 bases fitting TRBD1. Trimming removed 5 bases from V and 0 bases from J; junction bases left unmatched: 7. The CDR3 length is 16 residues. Germline assignment: CDR1 MDHEN and CDR2 SYDVKM.

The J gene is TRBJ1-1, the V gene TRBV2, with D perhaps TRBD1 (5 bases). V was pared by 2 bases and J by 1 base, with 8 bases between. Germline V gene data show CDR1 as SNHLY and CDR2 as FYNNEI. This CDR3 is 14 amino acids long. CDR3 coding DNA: TGTGCCAGCAGTGAACGGACAAAGAACACTGAAGCTTTCTTT. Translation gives CASSERTKNTEAFF.

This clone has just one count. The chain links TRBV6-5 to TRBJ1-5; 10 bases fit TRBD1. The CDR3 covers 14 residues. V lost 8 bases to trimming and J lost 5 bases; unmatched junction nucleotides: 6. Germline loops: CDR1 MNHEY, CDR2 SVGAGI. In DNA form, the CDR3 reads TGTGCCAGCTCCCGGACAGGGGGATATCAGCCCCAGCATTTT. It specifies CASSRTGGYQPQHF.

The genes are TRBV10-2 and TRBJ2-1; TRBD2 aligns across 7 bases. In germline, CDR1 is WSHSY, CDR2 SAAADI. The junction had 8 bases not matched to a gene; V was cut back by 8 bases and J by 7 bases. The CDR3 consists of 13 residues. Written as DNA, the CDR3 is TGCGCCAGCCAGTGGCCCGGGAGGAATGAGCAGTTCTTC. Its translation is CASQWPGRNEQFF.

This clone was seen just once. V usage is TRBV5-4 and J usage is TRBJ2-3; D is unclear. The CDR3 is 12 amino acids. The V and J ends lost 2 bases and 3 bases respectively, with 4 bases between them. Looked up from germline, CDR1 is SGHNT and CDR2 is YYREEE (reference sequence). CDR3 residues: CASSFRTDTQYF. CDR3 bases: TGTGCCAGCAGCTTTAGGACAGATACGCAGTATTTT.

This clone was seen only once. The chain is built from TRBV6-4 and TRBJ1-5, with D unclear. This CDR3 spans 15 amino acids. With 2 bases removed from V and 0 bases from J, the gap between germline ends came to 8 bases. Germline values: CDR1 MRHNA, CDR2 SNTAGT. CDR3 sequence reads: CASSDRSYSNQPQHF. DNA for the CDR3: TGTGCCAGCAGTGACCGGTCTTATAGCAATCAGCCCCAGCATTTT.

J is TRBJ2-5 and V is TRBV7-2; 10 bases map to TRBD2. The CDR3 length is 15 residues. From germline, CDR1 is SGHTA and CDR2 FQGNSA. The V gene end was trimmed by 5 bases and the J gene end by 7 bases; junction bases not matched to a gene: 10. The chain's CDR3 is CASSPLGTSASTQYF. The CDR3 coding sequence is TGTGCCAGCAGCCCGTTGGGGACTAGCGCCTCGACCCAGTACTTC. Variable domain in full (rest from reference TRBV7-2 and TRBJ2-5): GAGVSQSPSNKVTEKGKDVELRCDPISGHTALYWYRQSLGQGLEFLIYFQGNSAPDKSGLPSDRFSAERTGGSVSTLTIQRTQQEDSAVYLCASSPLGTSASTQYFGPGTRLLVL.

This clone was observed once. The CDR3 DNA follows: TGTGCCAGCAGTTCCCTTGACTTCACGAGAGGGCAGTTCTTC. Translated: CASSSLDFTRGQFF. V gene TRBV6-5 combines with J gene TRBJ2-1; no clear D. The CDR3 consists of 14 residues. In germline, CDR1 is MNHEY, CDR2 SVGAGI. The V gene lost 4 bases and the J gene lost 12 bases, with 19 bases spanning the gap.

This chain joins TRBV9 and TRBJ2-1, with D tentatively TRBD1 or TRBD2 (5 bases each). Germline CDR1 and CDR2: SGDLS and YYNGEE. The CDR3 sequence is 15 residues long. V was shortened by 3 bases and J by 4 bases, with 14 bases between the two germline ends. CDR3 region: CASSASGTAYNEQFF. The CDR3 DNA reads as TGTGCCAGCAGCGCGTCCGGGACGGCATACAATGAGCAGTTCTTC.

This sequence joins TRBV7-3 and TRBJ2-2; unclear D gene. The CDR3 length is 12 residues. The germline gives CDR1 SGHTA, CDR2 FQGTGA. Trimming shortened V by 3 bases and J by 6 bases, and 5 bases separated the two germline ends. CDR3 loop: CASSFGAGELFF. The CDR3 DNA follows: TGTGCCAGCAGCTTTGGGGCCGGGGAGCTGTTTTTT.

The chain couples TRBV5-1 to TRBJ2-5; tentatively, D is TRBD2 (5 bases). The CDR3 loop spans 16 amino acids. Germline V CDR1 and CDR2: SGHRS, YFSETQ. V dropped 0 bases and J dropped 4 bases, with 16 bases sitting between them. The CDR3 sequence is CASSLAVRTRVETQYF. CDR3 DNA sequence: TGCGCCAGCAGCTTGGCAGTCAGAACTAGGGTAGAGACCCAGTACTTC.

Here the CDR3 DNA reads TGTGCCAGCAGTTTCGGACTAGCGGGCGCATACGAGCAGTACTTC. Protein product: CASSFGLAGAYEQYF. V and J are TRBV28 and TRBJ2-7; TRBD2 matches 11 bases. Germline CDR1 and CDR2: MDHEN and SYDVKM. The CDR3 is made up of 15 amino acids. The V segment lost 3 bases and the J segment 4 bases; nucleotides outside the gene matches: 5.

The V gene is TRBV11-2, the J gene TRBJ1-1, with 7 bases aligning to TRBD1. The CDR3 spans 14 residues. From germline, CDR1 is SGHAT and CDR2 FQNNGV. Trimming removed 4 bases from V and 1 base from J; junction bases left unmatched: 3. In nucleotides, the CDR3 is TGTGCCAGCAGCTGGGGACAGCAGAACACTGAAGCTTTCTTT. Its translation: CASSWGQQNTEAFF.

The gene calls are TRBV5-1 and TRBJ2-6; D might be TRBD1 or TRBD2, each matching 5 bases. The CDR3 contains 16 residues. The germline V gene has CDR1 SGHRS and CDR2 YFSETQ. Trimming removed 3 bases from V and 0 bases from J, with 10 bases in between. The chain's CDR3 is CASSSGANSGANVLTF. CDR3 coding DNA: TGCGCCAGCAGCTCCGGGGCAAACTCTGGGGCCAACGTCCTGACTTTC.

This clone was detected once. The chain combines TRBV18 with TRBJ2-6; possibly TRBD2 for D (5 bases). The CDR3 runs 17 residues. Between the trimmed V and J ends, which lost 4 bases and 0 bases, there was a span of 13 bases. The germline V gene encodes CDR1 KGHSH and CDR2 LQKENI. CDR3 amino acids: CASSQRDSSSGANVLTF. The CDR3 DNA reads TGTGCCAGCTCACAGAGGGATTCCAGCTCTGGGGCCAACGTCCTGACTTTC.

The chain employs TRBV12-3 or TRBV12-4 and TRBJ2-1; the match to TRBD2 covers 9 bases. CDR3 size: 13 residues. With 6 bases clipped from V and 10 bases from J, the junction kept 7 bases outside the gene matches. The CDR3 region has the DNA TGTGCCAGCAGAATAGCGGGAGCATACGAGCAGTTCTTC. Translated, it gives CASRIAGAYEQFF.